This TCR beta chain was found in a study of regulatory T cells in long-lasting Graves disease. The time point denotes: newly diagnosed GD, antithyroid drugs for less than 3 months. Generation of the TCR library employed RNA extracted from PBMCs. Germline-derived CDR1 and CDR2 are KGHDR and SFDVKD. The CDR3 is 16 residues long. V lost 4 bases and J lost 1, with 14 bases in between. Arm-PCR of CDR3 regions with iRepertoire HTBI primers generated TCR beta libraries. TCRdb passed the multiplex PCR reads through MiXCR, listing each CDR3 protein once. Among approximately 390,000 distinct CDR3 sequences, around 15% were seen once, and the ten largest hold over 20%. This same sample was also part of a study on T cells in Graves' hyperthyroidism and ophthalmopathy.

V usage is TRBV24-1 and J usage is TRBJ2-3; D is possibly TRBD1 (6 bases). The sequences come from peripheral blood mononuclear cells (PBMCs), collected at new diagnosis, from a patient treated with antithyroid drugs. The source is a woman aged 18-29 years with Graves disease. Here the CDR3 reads CATSDLRAGGTDTQYF. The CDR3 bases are TGTGCCACCAGTGACCTTCGGGCAGGGGGCACAGATACGCAGTATTTT.